This T cell receptor (beta chain) stems from a study of breast tumors, draining lymph nodes, adjacent tissues. MiXCR, applied by TCRdb to the multiplex PCR reads, yields one record per CDR3 protein. The data contain fewer than 140,000 distinct CDR3 sequences, around 30% of them singletons. The lymph nodes were axillary draining lymph nodes from breast cancer patients. This clonotype was seen repeatedly, ten times or more. The J segment lost 5 bases and the V segment lost 6 bases, leaving 11 bases of the junction unmatched. Germline V CDR1 and CDR2: MNHEY, SVGEGT. The CDR3 is 15 amino acids. The V call is TRBV6-2 or TRBV6-3, the J call TRBJ1-2, with TRBD1 matching 8 bases. The source material was axillary lymph node tissue. The sequence derives from a female donor with breast cancer. Some clones in this sample may be carry-over from other donors' samples. The CDR3 DNA sequence: TGTGCCAGCAGCCAAGGACAGGGACTCCTATATGGCTACACCTTC. Its protein product is CASSQGQGLLYGYTF.